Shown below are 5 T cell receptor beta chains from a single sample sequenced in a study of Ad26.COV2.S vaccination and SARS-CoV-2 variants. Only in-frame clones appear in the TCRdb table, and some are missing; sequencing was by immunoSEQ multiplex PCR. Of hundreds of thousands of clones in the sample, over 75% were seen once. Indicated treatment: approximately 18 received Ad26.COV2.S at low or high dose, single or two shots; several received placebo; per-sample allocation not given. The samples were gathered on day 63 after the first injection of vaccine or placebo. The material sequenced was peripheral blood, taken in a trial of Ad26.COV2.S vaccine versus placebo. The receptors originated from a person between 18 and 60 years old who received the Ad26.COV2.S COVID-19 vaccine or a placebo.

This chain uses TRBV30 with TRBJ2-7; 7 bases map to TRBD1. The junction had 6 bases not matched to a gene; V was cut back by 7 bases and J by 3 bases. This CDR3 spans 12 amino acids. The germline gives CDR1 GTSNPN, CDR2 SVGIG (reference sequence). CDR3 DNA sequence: TGTGCCTCGTCAGGGGGTAGCTACGAGCAGTACTTC. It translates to CASSGGSYEQYF. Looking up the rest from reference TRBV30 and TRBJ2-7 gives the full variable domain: SQTIHQWPATLVQPVGSPLSLECTVEGTSNPNLYWYRQAAGRGLQLLFYSVGIGQISSEVPQNLSASRPQDRQFILSSKKLLLSDSGFYLCASSGGSYEQYFGPGTRLTVT.

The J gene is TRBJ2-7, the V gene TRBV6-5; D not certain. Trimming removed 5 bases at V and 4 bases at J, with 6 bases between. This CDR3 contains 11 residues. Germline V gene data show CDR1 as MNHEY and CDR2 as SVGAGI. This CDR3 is CASSPSYEQYF. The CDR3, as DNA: TGTGCCAGCAGTCCTTCTTACGAGCAGTACTTC.

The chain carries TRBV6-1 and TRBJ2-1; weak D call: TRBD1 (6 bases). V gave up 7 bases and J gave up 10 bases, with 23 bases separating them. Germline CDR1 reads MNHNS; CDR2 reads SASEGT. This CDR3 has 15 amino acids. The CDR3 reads CASTQRGSPGMEQFF. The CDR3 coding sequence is TGTGCCAGCACCCAAAGGGGGAGTCCCGGAATGGAGCAGTTCTTC.

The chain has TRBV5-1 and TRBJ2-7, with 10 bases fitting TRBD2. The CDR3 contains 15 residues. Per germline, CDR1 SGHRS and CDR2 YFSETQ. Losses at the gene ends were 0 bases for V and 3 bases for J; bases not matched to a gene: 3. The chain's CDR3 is CASSLVVAGGYEQYF. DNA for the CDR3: TGCGCCAGCAGCTTGGTTGTAGCGGGAGGCTACGAGCAGTACTTC.

This chain's CDR3 is CASTGTSELNYGYTF. CDR3 nucleotides: TGCGCCAGCACCGGGACGTCGGAACTTAACTATGGCTACACCTTC. The chain employs TRBV10-2 and TRBJ1-2, with TRBD1 as a possible D gene (5 bases). Trimming removed 7 bases from V and 1 base from J, with 16 bases in between. Germline V gene lookup returns CDR1 WSHSY and CDR2 SAAADI. The CDR3 covers 15 residues.